These T cell receptor beta chains were read from a single sample in a study of identical twins. MiXCR was run by TCRdb on the 5' RACE reads, yielding one entry per CDR3 protein. The sample contains about 530,000 distinct CDR3 sequences, roughly 15% of which appear only once. This sample was shared with a second study, whose subject was yellow fever vaccine responses in identical twins.

Sequenced input: CD4+ T cells sorted from blood. The receptor source for this set is a woman between 18 and 29 years old in good health. The CDR3 runs from the conserved cysteine through the conserved F or W. Fields, in order: CDR3 protein, CDR3 DNA, clone size, J gene, D gene, V gene. A D gene is named only where the DNA matches it firmly. Clone size is shown for a subset of rows, as once, few, many or a class of expanded clone.

CASSGDQRAGELFF,TGTGCCAGCAGTGGGGACCAACGCGCCGGGGAGCTGTTTTTT,many,TRBJ2-2,.,TRBV2
CASGPGLYIVEDTQYF,TGTGCCAGCGGACCGGGACTTTACATTGTGGAAGATACGCAGTATTTT,.,TRBJ2-3,.,TRBV6-2/TRBV6-3
CASSVADTDTQYF,TGTGCCAGCAGCGTGGCCGACACAGATACGCAGTATTTT,.,TRBJ2-3,.,TRBV9
CARHGEEQYF,TGTGCCAGACATGGCGAAGAGCAGTACTTC,many,TRBJ2-7,.,TRBV21-1
CASSYPPSITMNTEAFF,TGTGCCAGCAGTTACCCTCCTTCGATCACTATGAACACTGAAGCTTTCTTT,.,TRBJ1-1,.,TRBV6-5
CASTETSGGFQETQYF,TGTGCCAGCACTGAGACTAGCGGGGGTTTCCAAGAGACCCAGTACTTC,many,TRBJ2-5,TRBD2,TRBV2
CASSADGTSTDTQYF,TGCGCCAGCAGCGCCGACGGGACTAGTACAGATACGCAGTATTTT,few,TRBJ2-3,TRBD2,TRBV5-1
CASSLNPGRSSYEQYF,TGTGCCAGCAGCCTAAACCCGGGACGGAGCTCCTACGAGCAGTACTTC,.,TRBJ2-7,.,TRBV14
CSARVKGRSYNEQFF,TGCAGTGCTAGAGTGAAGGGGCGCTCCTACAATGAGCAGTTCTTC,many,TRBJ2-1,.,TRBV20-1
CASNVSGNSYNEQFF,TGTGCCAGCAATGTATCAGGGAACTCCTACAATGAGCAGTTCTTC,.,TRBJ2-1,.,TRBV2
CASWRGPPGTDTQYF,TGCGCCAGCTGGCGGGGGCCCCCTGGCACAGATACGCAGTATTTT,few,TRBJ2-3,.,TRBV5-1
CAFSSRGTGLLSYNEQFF,TGTGCCTTCAGTTCACGCGGGACAGGTCTTCTCTCCTACAATGAGCAGTTCTTC,.,TRBJ2-1,TRBD1,TRBV12-3/TRBV12-4
CATSERGRAGTQYF,TGTGCCACCAGTGAGCGGGGGCGGGCCGGTACGCAGTATTTT,.,TRBJ2-3,.,TRBV24-1
CASSPYLAGSYNEQFF,TGTGCCAGCAGCCCCTATTTAGCGGGGTCCTACAATGAGCAGTTCTTC,.,TRBJ2-1,TRBD2,TRBV7-9
CASSIAPASATSTDTQYF,TGTGCCAGCAGCATCGCCCCGGCTAGCGCAACTAGCACAGATACGCAGTATTTT,few,TRBJ2-3,.,TRBV7-6
CASRRSADTQYF,TGTGCCAGCAGGCGAAGCGCAGATACGCAGTATTTT,few,TRBJ2-3,.,TRBV5-8
CASSQDLGSTNTEAFF,TGCGCCAGCAGCCAAGATTTGGGGTCAACGAACACTGAAGCTTTCTTT,few,TRBJ1-1,.,TRBV4-1
CSDGQGGFTDTQYF,TGCAGTGACGGACAGGGGGGGTTCACAGATACGCAGTATTTT,many,TRBJ2-3,TRBD1,TRBV20-1
CASSKGTSGDKMAQYF,TGTGCCAGCAGCAAAGGGACTAGCGGGGACAAGATGGCGCAGTATTTT,few,TRBJ2-3,TRBD2,TRBV7-9
CSARDQRGIIQYF,TGCAGTGCTAGAGATCAAAGAGGGATTATTCAGTACTTC,.,TRBJ2-4,.,TRBV20-1
CSAHPGGKDTQYF,TGCAGTGCACACCCGGGGGGGAAAGATACGCAGTATTTT,few,TRBJ2-3,TRBD2,TRBV20-1
CASSFLNRDRAYEQYF,TGTGCCAGCAGTTTCCTCAACCGGGACAGAGCCTACGAGCAGTACTTC,.,TRBJ2-7,TRBD1,TRBV27
CASSQGYLKTAGTGELFF,TGCGCCAGCAGCCAAGGATATCTGAAAACAGCCGGCACCGGGGAGCTGTTTTTT,few,TRBJ2-2,.,TRBV4-1
CASSLEMRDEQFF,TGCGCCAGCAGCTTGGAGATGCGGGATGAGCAGTTCTTC,.,TRBJ2-1,.,TRBV5-1
CASSYSYTEQFF,TGTGCCAGCAGTTACTCGTATACAGAGCAGTTCTTC,.,TRBJ2-1,.,TRBV6-2/TRBV6-3
CASSPAPSGGYTF,TGCGCCAGCAGCCCAGCCCCATCCGGTGGCTACACCTTC,few,TRBJ1-2,.,TRBV5-1
CASSLAVGYNEQFF,TGCGCCAGCAGCTTGGCTGTGGGCTACAATGAGCAGTTCTTC,.,TRBJ2-1,.,TRBV5-1
CASSQIAGYNEQFF,TGCGCCAGCAGCCAAATAGCGGGATACAATGAGCAGTTCTTC,few,TRBJ2-1,TRBD2,TRBV4-1
CASSSSGANTGELFF,TGTGCCAGCAGTTCTAGCGGGGCGAACACCGGGGAGCTGTTTTTT,.,TRBJ2-2,TRBD2,TRBV28
CASSYSVGNTEAFF,TGTGCCAGCAGTTACTCGGTGGGGAACACTGAAGCTTTCTTT,.,TRBJ1-1,.,TRBV6-5
CSARGWSTDTQYF,TGCAGCGCCAGAGGATGGAGCACAGATACGCAGTATTTT,.,TRBJ2-3,.,TRBV29-1
CASRGQTNTEAFF,TGTGCCAGCAGAGGACAGACGAACACTGAAGCTTTCTTT,few,TRBJ1-1,.,TRBV28
CATSDSDIVKDTQYF,TGTGCCACCAGTGATTCAGACATAGTAAAAGATACGCAGTATTTT,.,TRBJ2-3,.,TRBV24-1
CASSYTGAPNQPQHF,TGTGCCAGCAGTTATACAGGGGCGCCCAATCAGCCCCAGCATTTT,.,TRBJ1-5,TRBD1,TRBV7-9
CAISTRDLGPSTDTQYF,TGTGCCATCAGTACCCGGGACCTCGGCCCTAGCACAGATACGCAGTATTTT,few,TRBJ2-3,.,TRBV10-3
CASSSGVSEQFF,TGTGCCAGCAGCTCCGGGGTGAGTGAGCAGTTCTTC,.,TRBJ2-1,.,TRBV28
CASSQDLGGTVGTEAFF,TGTGCCTCCAGCCAAGATCTGGGGGGGACAGTCGGCACTGAAGCTTTCTTT,few,TRBJ1-1,TRBD1,TRBV3-1
CASRKAGTAPTDTQYF,TGTGCCAGCAGAAAAGCCGGAACAGCTCCCACAGATACGCAGTATTTT,.,TRBJ2-3,.,TRBV6-1
CASSLGRGGTQETQYF,TGTGCCAGCAGCTTAGGGAGAGGGGGAACCCAAGAGACCCAGTACTTC,.,TRBJ2-5,.,TRBV11-2
CASSQEGAGYEQYF,TGTGCCAGCAGCCAAGAAGGAGCGGGTTACGAGCAGTACTTC,once,TRBJ2-7,.,TRBV3-1
CATSVWWNNEQFF,TGTGCCACCAGTGTGTGGTGGAACAATGAGCAGTTCTTC,.,TRBJ2-1,.,TRBV24-1
CSAQRGERNEQFF,TGCAGTGCCCAGCGGGGGGAAAGGAATGAGCAGTTCTTC,few,TRBJ2-1,TRBD2,TRBV20-1